The 9 T cell receptor beta chains given below trace back to one sample, sequenced in a study of CD8+ T cells in alopecia areata. Treatment defined: oral pan-JAK inhibitor, 5-10 mg twice daily. The sequencing template was cDNA reverse transcribed from extracted RNA. Using immunoSEQ multiplex PCR, the repertoire was profiled, and TCRdb retains in-frame clones only, with some absent. The data hold some 200,000 clones, with more than 55% observed a single time. The source material was CD4+ T cells sorted from blood, sampled at week 4, from a patient treated with tofacitinib. Receptors originate from a human donor with alopecia areata.

J is TRBJ2-2 and V is TRBV14; unclear D gene. V lost 0 bases, J lost 7 bases, and 6 bases lay in between. CDR1 is SGHDN, CDR2 FVKESK, per germline. The CDR3 is made up of 13 amino acids. CDR3 bases: TGTGCCAGCAGCCAAGATCTGGTCGGGGAGCTGTTTTTT. Its translation: CASSQDLVGELFF.

This chain joins TRBV28 and TRBJ2-1; TRBD2 might be the D (7 bases). The germline CDR1 and CDR2 sequences are MDHEN and SYDVKM. This CDR3 contains 15 residues. V was trimmed by 7 bases and J by 6 bases, leaving 19 bases between them. This CDR3 is CASTPVGGRVNEQFF. The CDR3 DNA reads as TGTGCCAGCACCCCTGTCGGGGGGCGGGTCAATGAGCAGTTCTTC.

This chain uses TRBV15 with TRBJ2-5; no reliable D call. Per the germline V gene, CDR1 is LNHNV and CDR2 is YYDKDF (reference sequence). V was trimmed by 3 bases and J by 2 bases, leaving 10 bases between them. The CDR3 spans 14 residues. The chain's CDR3 is CATSSTFEQETQYF. The CDR3 nucleotides are TGTGCCACCAGCAGCACATTCGAACAAGAGACCCAGTACTTC.

This chain links TRBV29-1 with TRBJ2-5; D ambiguous. Trimming stripped 4 bases from V and 2 bases from J, with 11 bases between. This CDR3 comprises 13 residues. The germline V gene has CDR1 SQVTM and CDR2 ANQGSEA. The chain's CDR3 is CSVGQILQETQYF. CDR3 nucleotides: TGCAGCGTTGGCCAGATCCTTCAAGAGACCCAGTACTTC.

This clone has only a few counts. The chain combines TRBV2 with TRBJ2-1; 8 bases line up with TRBD2. This CDR3 is built from 14 residues. Germline loops: CDR1 SNHLY, CDR2 FYNNEI. Trimming took 4 bases from V and 6 from J; bases not matched to a gene: 5. The CDR3 is CASSAVAGSNEQFF. CDR3 sequence (DNA): TGTGCCAGCAGTGCGGTAGCGGGGAGCAATGAGCAGTTCTTC.

This rearrangement joins TRBV7-2 to TRBJ1-2; unclear D gene. Per germline, CDR1 SGHTA and CDR2 FQGNSA. V was clipped by 5 bases and J by 5 bases, with 12 bases between them. The CDR3 runs 13 residues. CDR3 in DNA: TGTGCCAGCAGCCCCGGGGTCGGTTATGGCTACACCTTC. Encoded protein: CASSPGVGYGYTF.

The table lists this clone with a few counts. The rearrangement joins TRBV19 to TRBJ1-1; TRBD1 matches at 9 bases. CDR3 length: 18 amino acids. The V and J ends lost 5 bases and 2 bases, in that order; junction bases with no gene match: 15. Germline CDR1 LNHDA, CDR2 SQIVND (reference sequence). This CDR3 reads CASSLMGPGQGYNTEAFF. The CDR3 nucleotides read TGTGCCAGTAGTCTGATGGGGCCGGGACAGGGATACAACACTGAAGCTTTCTTT.

This sequence joins TRBV4-2 and TRBJ2-5, with a weak D call TRBD2 (6 bases). Germline V gene sequence: CDR1 LGHNA, CDR2 YNFKEQ. The CDR3 has 15 residues. V lost 6 bases and J 5 bases, leaving 19 bases between the germline ends. The CDR3 is CASSSSGGVEETQYF. As DNA, the CDR3 is TGTGCCAGCAGTTCCTCTGGAGGGGTTGAGGAGACCCAGTACTTC.

This clone was counted between two and nine times. The rearrangement joins TRBV9 to TRBJ1-3; D is ambiguous. The V gene's germline CDR1 is SGDLS and CDR2 YYNGEE. CDR3 size: 16 residues. V was pared by 4 bases and J by 4 bases, with 18 bases between. The CDR3 coding sequence is TGTGCCAGCAGCCCCACAATGGTCGGGTTCGGAAACACCATATATTTT. As protein: CASSPTMVGFGNTIYF.